Listed here are 24 T cell receptor beta chains from one sample, sequenced in a study of blood T cell repertoires in COVID-19. TCRdb's table, derived via immunoSEQ multiplex PCR, lists solely in-frame clones and lacks some. The data hold approximately 480,000 clones, with about 85% observed a single time. Material for sequencing was PBMCs or T cells enriched from blood (not recorded which). These receptors all stem from a woman between 18 and 29 years old who had recovered from COVID-19.

This chain connects TRBV5-1 to TRBJ1-2; D call uncertain. Germline V gene lookup returns CDR1 SGHRS and CDR2 YFSETQ. The CDR3 extends over 13 amino acids. Trimming shortened V by 0 bases and J by 5 bases, and 8 bases separated the two germline ends. The CDR3 bases are TGCGCCAGCAGCTTGGCAGTCTCTTATGGCTACACCTTC. Its protein is CASSLAVSYGYTF.

This clone was recorded once. The J gene is TRBJ2-1, the V gene TRBV4-1, with a possible D match to TRBD1 (6 bases). V was trimmed by 4 bases and J by 0 bases, leaving 16 bases between them. The V gene's germline CDR1 is MGHRA and CDR2 YSYEKL. The CDR3 length is 17 residues. The CDR3 sequence is CASSPRAGASSYNEQFF. The DNA for the CDR3 is TGCGCCAGCAGCCCCCGTGCAGGGGCAAGCTCCTACAATGAGCAGTTCTTC.

The chain joins TRBV23-1 to TRBJ2-3; 11 bases are a match to TRBD1. TRBV23-1 is flagged as an ORF with uncertain function. With V trimmed by 3 bases and J by 1 base, 9 bases remained unmatched. The CDR3 totals 18 residues. The DNA of the CDR3 is TGCGCCAGCAGTCATTGTCCGGGACAGGGGGGAGGCACAGATACGCAGTATTTT. Translated: CASSHCPGQGGGTDTQYF.

The genes are TRBV30 and TRBJ2-1; 7 bases align to TRBD1. The V and J ends lost 7 bases and 6 bases, in that order; junction bases with no gene match: 24. Germline V CDR1 and CDR2: GTSNPN, SVGIG (reference sequence). The CDR3 is 18 residues long. The DNA of the CDR3 is TGTGCCTCGATGATACGCCGACAGGGACGAATTTCTGTCAATGAGCAGTTCTTC. Protein: CASMIRRQGRISVNEQFF.

The genes are TRBV5-5 and TRBJ2-2; 7 bases line up with TRBD1. The germline CDR1 and CDR2 sequences are SGHKS and YYEKEE (reference sequence). The trim removed 4 bases at V and 5 bases at J, leaving 11 bases unmatched. This CDR3 region has 16 residues. CDR3 sequence (DNA): TGTGCCAGCAGCCCACGCCACGACAGGGTGACCGGGGAGCTGTTTTTT. Translation gives CASSPRHDRVTGELFF.

The chain combines TRBV29-1 with TRBJ2-5, with 10 bases that match TRBD1. V shed 3 bases, J shed 5 bases, and the junction held 12 bases outside the gene matches. Germline lookup yields CDR1 SQVTM and CDR2 ANQGSEA. There are 16 residues in the CDR3. The CDR3 bases are TGCAGCGTTGATCTTCCCCGACAGGGGGCTTTGGAGACCCAGTACTTC. Amino acid sequence: CSVDLPRQGALETQYF.

The V call is TRBV7-9, the J call TRBJ2-7; 10 bases fit TRBD1. V gave up 5 bases and J gave up 3 bases; unmatched junction bases: 10. Germline V gives CDR1 SEHNR, CDR2 FQNEAQ (reference sequence). This CDR3 region has 16 residues. In DNA form, the CDR3 reads TGTGCCAGCAGCCCGGGGACAGGGGAGGCCCGCTACGAGCAGTACTTC. Its translation is CASSPGTGEARYEQYF.

The V gene is TRBV28, the J gene TRBJ2-5, with TRBD1 identical over 8 bases. In germline, CDR1 is MDHEN, CDR2 SYDVKM. The CDR3 runs to 17 residues. The junction had 13 bases not matched to a gene; V was cut back by 4 bases and J by 3 bases. This chain's CDR3 is CASSSPTTPGGEETQYF. Here the CDR3 DNA reads TGTGCCAGCAGTTCTCCAACTACACCAGGGGGCGAAGAGACCCAGTACTTC.

The rearrangement uses TRBV11-1 and TRBJ1-4; D not resolved. The V end lost 6 bases, the J end lost 8 bases, and 10 bases lay between the germline ends. The CDR3 length is 12 residues. Germline V lookup: CDR1 SGHAT, CDR2 FQDESV (reference sequence). The CDR3 sequence: CASRGEGEKLFF. The CDR3 DNA sequence: TGTGCCAGCAGGGGAGAAGGGGAAAAACTGTTTTTT. Variable domain in full (rest from reference TRBV11-1 and TRBJ1-4): EAEVAQSPRYKITEKSQAVAFWCDPISGHATLYWYRQILGQGPELLVQFQDESVVDDSQLPKDRFSAERLKGVDSTLKIQPAELGDSAMYLCASRGEGEKLFFGSGTQLSVL.

This rearrangement joins TRBV5-1 to TRBJ2-2, with 9 bases that match TRBD1. Trimming at V came to 5 bases and at J to 4 bases, leaving 9 bases not matched to a gene. CDR1 is SGHRS, CDR2 YFSETQ, per germline. The CDR3 runs to 16 residues. The CDR3 sequence: CASRSAGTGSTGELFF. In DNA, the CDR3 is TGCGCCAGCAGGAGTGCCGGGACAGGGTCCACCGGGGAGCTGTTTTTT.

CDR3 loop: CASSLTTRQVYGYTF. DNA of the CDR3: TGTGCCAGCAGTCTTACCACGAGACAGGTCTATGGCTACACCTTC. The chain joins TRBV7-9 to TRBJ1-2, with D perhaps TRBD1 (6 bases). V lost 6 bases and J 4 bases, leaving 18 bases between the germline ends. The CDR3 covers 15 residues. Germline V gene sequence: CDR1 SEHNR, CDR2 FQNEAQ (reference sequence).

The CDR3, as DNA: TGTGCCAGCAGCTTAACAGCTGTGACGGGGGGGCGTGAGACCCAGTACTTC. Its translation is CASSLTAVTGGRETQYF. V and J are TRBV21-1 and TRBJ2-5; the D segment call TRBD2 is taken from the table without a DNA check. TRBV21-1 corresponds to a pseudogene. This CDR3 is 17 amino acids long.

V is TRBV7-2 and J is TRBJ2-3, with D possibly matching TRBD1 (5 bases). The CDR3 length is 14 residues. Germline V lookup: CDR1 SGHTA, CDR2 FQGNSA. The germline V and J ends were trimmed by 4 bases and 6 bases, with 14 bases remaining between them. As DNA, the CDR3 is TGTGCCAGCAGCTACACTAAGGGGAAGGATACGCAGTATTTT. Translating it yields CASSYTKGKDTQYF.

The CDR3 spells CASSSTGSSGYTF. DNA of the CDR3: TGTGCCAGCAGTTCGACAGGTAGTAGTGGCTACACCTTC. This sequence joins TRBV7-9 and TRBJ1-2; D may be TRBD1 (6 bases). The CDR3 totals 13 residues. Trimming left V 6 bases short and J 7 bases short, with 15 bases between. Germline V lookup: CDR1 SEHNR, CDR2 FQNEAQ (reference sequence).

J is TRBJ1-2 and V is TRBV30, with no clear D. The CDR3 is made up of 17 amino acids. From germline, CDR1 is GTSNPN and CDR2 SVGIG (reference sequence). V was clipped by 0 bases and J by 8 bases, with 25 bases between them. In DNA form, the CDR3 reads TGTGCCTGGAGTGTACCGGAGGTCGGACCCGGGATTAGAGGCTACACCTTC. Translation gives CAWSVPEVGPGIRGYTF.

V gene TRBV7-2 combines with J gene TRBJ2-7; D uncertain. Trimming cost V 1 base and J 0 bases, with 4 bases left between them. CDR1 and CDR2 (germline): SGHTA, FQGNSA. The CDR3 consists of 13 residues. The CDR3 DNA follows: TGTGCCAGCAGCTTAGACAGCTCCTACGAGCAGTACTTC. Translating it yields CASSLDSSYEQYF.

This chain joins TRBV5-1 and TRBJ2-7; no firm D call. CDR3 length: 14 residues. Germline CDR1 reads SGHRS; CDR2 reads YFSETQ. The V end lost 0 bases, the J end lost 9 bases, and 16 bases lay between the germline ends. CDR3 bases: TGCGCCAGCAGCTTGGGAGGAATAACGAGCAGGCAGTACTTC. Translation: CASSLGGITSRQYF. The whole variable domain, filled in from reference TRBV5-1 and TRBJ2-7, reads KAGVTQTPRYLIKTRGQQVTLSCSPISGHRSVSWYQQTPGQGLQFLFEYFSETQRNKGNFPGRFSGRQFSNSRSEMNVSTLELGDSALYLCASSLGGITSRQYFGPGTRLTVT.

This chain uses TRBV21-1 with TRBJ1-4; the table's TRBD1 call for D was not verified on the DNA. TRBV21-1 is a documented pseudogene. The CDR3 contains 15 residues. CDR3 protein: CARDYPGSSNEKLFF. CDR3 bases: TGTGCCAGGGATTACCCAGGGTCCTCTAATGAAAAACTGTTTTTT.

The chain is built from TRBV7-2 and TRBJ2-1; 7 bases fit TRBD2. The trim removed 8 bases at V and 5 bases at J, leaving 3 bases unmatched. Germline CDR1 SGHTA, CDR2 FQGNSA. This CDR3 has 12 amino acids. CDR3: CASREVNNEQFF. In nucleotides, the CDR3 is TGTGCCAGCCGGGAGGTCAACAATGAGCAGTTCTTC.

The chain employs TRBV7-2 and TRBJ1-1, with D perhaps TRBD1 (6 bases). There are 16 residues in the CDR3. Germline-derived CDR1 and CDR2 are SGHTA and FQGNSA. V lost 0 bases to trimming and J lost 4 bases, with 15 bases between them. The CDR3 reads CASSLAPQGMITEAFF. DNA for the CDR3: TGTGCCAGCAGCTTAGCGCCACAGGGTATGATCACTGAAGCTTTCTTT.

The chain couples TRBV28 to TRBJ2-2; 10 bases fit TRBD1. J lost 3 bases, V lost 5 bases, and 9 bases had no gene match. Germline values: CDR1 MDHEN, CDR2 SYDVKM. The CDR3 contains 17 residues. CDR3 region: CASSPPGTGVYTGELFF. The DNA of the CDR3 is TGTGCCAGCAGTCCACCCGGGACAGGGGTGTACACCGGGGAGCTGTTTTTT.

This rearrangement joins TRBV6-5 to TRBJ1-1; D gene unclear. CDR3 length: 13 residues. Trimming removed 2 bases from V and 7 bases from J, with 11 bases in between. Germline V lookup: CDR1 MNHEY, CDR2 SVGAGI. CDR3 nucleotides: TGTGCCAGCAGTTACCTGGTCTCCGGTGAAGCTTTCTTT. It specifies CASSYLVSGEAFF.

This chain connects TRBV7-9 to TRBJ2-1; the D gene is possibly TRBD2 (6 bases). Germline CDR1 is SEHNR and CDR2 is FQNEAQ (reference sequence). CDR3 length: 16 residues. Between the trimmed V and J ends, which lost 3 bases and 6 bases, there was a span of 18 bases. The CDR3 protein is CASSFLRDSFLNEQFF. The CDR3 nucleotides read TGTGCCAGCAGCTTTCTCCGGGACTCCTTTCTCAATGAGCAGTTCTTC.

This chain connects TRBV12-5 to TRBJ1-1; 7 bases align to TRBD1. Germline CDR1 reads LGHNT; CDR2 reads FRNRAP. The CDR3 runs to 16 residues. The V and J ends lost 2 bases and 6 bases, in that order; junction bases with no gene match: 12. The CDR3 sequence: CASGLLQGQRSAEAFF. The CDR3, as DNA: TGTGCTAGTGGTTTGCTACAGGGACAGAGGTCCGCTGAAGCTTTCTTT.